The 15 T cell receptor beta chains given below trace back to one sample, sequenced in a study of Graves' ophthalmopathy and Graves' hyperthyroidism (dated by TCRdb to the late 2010s). For sequencing, an Illumina HiSeq 2000 was employed. For repertoire sequencing, the TCR beta CDR3 regions were amplified from RNA transcripts. The first round was an RT-PCR using HTBI primers with the Qiagen OneStep RT-PCR kit, and this first round was followed by a second-round multiplex PCR, then size selection and purification. TCRdb reran the public reads through fastp at Q25 and MiXCR, keeping productive beta chains. For every CDR3 protein sequence, its rows merge into one entry that carries the most common genes and DNA. The sample data list 150,000 or so distinct CDR3 sequences, and more than 30% of these were observed just once. 4.5% to 6% of the sample lies in the top ten. Sequencing used peripheral blood. The origin of the receptors is a woman aged 35 to 49 with Graves' ophthalmopathy. Donor details come from another sample of the same person, matched by shared clones.

This clonotype has at least ten counts. The genes are TRBV27 and TRBJ2-7; D might be TRBD1 (5 bases). Per the germline V gene, CDR1 is MNHEY and CDR2 is SMNVEV (reference sequence). This CDR3 is built from 14 residues. The V gene lost 1 base and the J gene lost 0 bases, with 7 bases spanning the gap. CDR3 sequence (DNA): TGTGCCAGCAGTTTATGGGGCAGCTCCTACGAGCAGTACTTC. This codes for CASSLWGSSYEQYF.

This clonotype was seen at least ten times. The chain has TRBV2 and TRBJ2-7; 7 bases agree with TRBD1. The V gene's germline CDR1 is SNHLY and CDR2 FYNNEI. The ends lost 0 bases at V and 2 bases at J; junction bases unmatched: 4. The CDR3 runs 15 residues. The CDR3 region is CASSEAGTVTYEQYF. Written as DNA, the CDR3 is TGTGCCAGCAGTGAAGCCGGGACAGTGACCTACGAGCAGTACTTC.

In DNA, the CDR3 is TGTGCCAGCAGTTACTCGAGCTCACTATGGAGGAGCTCCTACGAGCAGTACTTC. Translated: CASSYSSSLWRSSYEQYF. This chain links TRBV6-2 or TRBV6-3 with TRBJ2-7; perhaps TRBD2 as D (5 bases). The V gene's germline CDR1 is MNHEY and CDR2 SVGEGT. The CDR3 loop spans 18 amino acids. V shed 0 bases and J shed 0 bases, with 18 bases lying between them.

This clonotype was found many times. The chain recombines TRBV7-3 with TRBJ1-1, with TRBD1 matching over 8 bases. Germline V gene data show CDR1 as SGHTA and CDR2 as FQGTGA. V trimming: 2 bases; J trimming: 4 bases; junction bases outside the gene matches: 3. The CDR3 runs to 14 residues. The CDR3 region has the DNA TGTGCCAGCAGCTTACTAGGACAGGGCACTGAAGCTTTCTTT. Its translation: CASSLLGQGTEAFF.

This clonotype was counted ten times or more. This CDR3 is CASSPSDPARYNSPLHF. The CDR3 nucleotides read TGTGCCAGCAGCCCCTCTGACCCTGCCCGCTATAATTCACCCCTCCACTTT. This chain uses TRBV7-3 with TRBJ1-6, with D uncertain. V was shortened by 5 bases and J by 3 bases, with 17 bases between the two germline ends. Germline V lookup: CDR1 SGHTA, CDR2 FQGTGA. The CDR3 loop spans 17 amino acids.

The rearrangement joins TRBV6-1 to TRBJ1-6, with TRBD1 as a possible D gene (5 bases). The germline V and J ends were trimmed by 6 bases and 10 bases, with 13 bases remaining between them. The CDR3 is made up of 13 amino acids. Per germline, CDR1 MNHNS and CDR2 SASEGT. CDR3 bases: TGTGCCAGCAGGGACAAGTCAGGGTCACCCCTCCACTTT. Amino acid sequence: CASRDKSGSPLHF.

This clonotype was counted ten times or more. The V call is TRBV3-1, the J call TRBJ1-6; no clear D. V was clipped by 1 base and J by 9 bases, with 13 bases between them. From germline, CDR1 is LGHDT and CDR2 YNNKEL (reference sequence). This CDR3 has 15 residues. This CDR3 reads CASSQGLNLRSPLHF. CDR3 nucleotide sequence: TGTGCCAGCAGCCAAGGGCTCAACTTGCGTTCACCCCTCCACTTT. The whole variable domain, remainder taken from reference TRBV3-1 and TRBJ1-6, is DTAVSQTPKYLVTQMGNDKSIKCEQNLGHDTMYWYKQDSKKFLKIMFSYNNKELIINETVPNRFSPKSPDKAHLNLHINSLELGDSAVYFCASSQGLNLRSPLHFGNGTRLTVT.

This clonotype has only a few counts. CDR3 DNA sequence: TGTGCCAGCAGCACGACACCTTTGGGCTCCTACGAGCAGTACTTC. This codes for CASSTTPLGSYEQYF. V and J are TRBV28 and TRBJ2-7; D uncertain. Per germline, CDR1 MDHEN and CDR2 SYDVKM. The CDR3 loop spans 15 amino acids. V gave up 6 bases and J gave up 0 bases, with 15 bases separating them. Full variable domain (remainder filled in from reference TRBV28 and TRBJ2-7): DVKVTQSSRYLVKRTGEKVFLECVQDMDHENMFWYRQDPGLGLRLIYFSYDVKMKEKGDIPEGYSVSREKKERFSLILESASTNQTSMYLCASSTTPLGSYEQYFGPGTRLTVT.

This clonotype was detected many times. The V and J genes are TRBV28 and TRBJ1-2, with 7 bases identical to TRBD1. Germline CDR1 is MDHEN and CDR2 is SYDVKM. The CDR3 loop spans 13 amino acids. V was clipped by 6 bases and J by 5 bases; unmatched bases: 6. The CDR3 sequence is CASSPGQWYGYTF. Written as DNA, the CDR3 is TGTGCCAGCAGCCCGGGACAGTGGTATGGCTACACCTTC.

The sample holds many counts of this clonotype. CDR3 amino acids: CASSLSQGDTQYF. The CDR3 region has the DNA TGTGCCAGCAGCTTATCGCAGGGGGATACGCAGTATTTT. The genes are TRBV7-3 and TRBJ2-3; the D gene is possibly TRBD1 (6 bases). V shed 2 bases and J shed 6 bases, with 9 bases lying between them. There are 13 residues in the CDR3. Germline assignment: CDR1 SGHTA and CDR2 FQGTGA.

This clonotype was observed at least ten times. The chain links TRBV30 to TRBJ2-7; TRBD2 might be the D (6 bases). The CDR3 contains 13 residues. The V and J ends lost 4 bases and 5 bases respectively, with 15 bases between them. Germline V CDR1 and CDR2: GTSNPN, SVGIG (reference sequence). CDR3 amino acids: CAWTAPRDHEQYF. The CDR3 DNA follows: TGTGCCTGGACTGCCCCGCGGGACCACGAGCAGTACTTC.

The table lists this clonotype with many counts. The chain combines TRBV6-5 with TRBJ2-7, with 11 nucleotides matching TRBD1. J gave up 4 bases and V 0 bases, and 2 bases lay outside the gene matches. The CDR3 is made up of 15 amino acids. Germline V gene data show CDR1 as MNHEY and CDR2 as SVGAGI. As DNA, the CDR3 is TGTGCCAGCAGTTACTCCGGGACAGGGGGTTACGAGCAGTACTTC. Translation gives CASSYSGTGGYEQYF.

This clonotype was seen repeatedly, ten times or more. The chain carries TRBV6-5 and TRBJ2-7; 9 nucleotides align to TRBD1. Unmatched junction bases numbered 8, after V lost 6 bases and J lost 2 bases. The length of the CDR3 is 15 residues. Germline CDR1 MNHEY, CDR2 SVGAGI. The CDR3 sequence: CASRRGQGNTYEQYF. In DNA, the CDR3 is TGTGCCAGCAGGAGGGGACAGGGTAACACCTACGAGCAGTACTTC.

This clonotype was observed many times. The chain carries TRBV12-3 or TRBV12-4 and TRBJ2-2; 8 bases are a match to TRBD1. V gave up 10 bases and J gave up 5 bases; unmatched junction bases: 9. The CDR3 is made up of 14 amino acids. This CDR3 is CATCRGRVTGELFF. CDR3 bases: TGTGCCACCTGCAGGGGGCGGGTGACCGGGGAGCTGTTTTTT.

The count of this clonotype is one. The chain couples TRBV12-3 or TRBV12-4 to TRBJ1-6; 8 bases are shared with TRBD1. V lost 7 bases and J lost 8; bases outside the gene matches: 7. This CDR3 spans 14 amino acids. The CDR3 region has the DNA TGTGCCAGCACCCGGACAGGGCGGGATTCACCCCTCCACTTT. It translates to CASTRTGRDSPLHF.